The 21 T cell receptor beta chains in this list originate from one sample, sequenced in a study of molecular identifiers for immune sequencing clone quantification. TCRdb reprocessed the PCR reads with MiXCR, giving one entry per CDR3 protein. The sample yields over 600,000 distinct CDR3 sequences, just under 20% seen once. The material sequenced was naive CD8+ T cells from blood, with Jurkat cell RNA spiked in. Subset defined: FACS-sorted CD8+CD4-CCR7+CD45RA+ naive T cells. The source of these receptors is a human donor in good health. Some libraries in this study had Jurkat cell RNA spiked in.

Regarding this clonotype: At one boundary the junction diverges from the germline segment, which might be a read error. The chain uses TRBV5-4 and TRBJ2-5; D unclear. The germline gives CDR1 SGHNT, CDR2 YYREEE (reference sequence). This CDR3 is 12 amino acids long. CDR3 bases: TGTGCCAGCAGCTTGGGAGGAGAGATCCAGTACTTC. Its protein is CASSLGGEIQYF.

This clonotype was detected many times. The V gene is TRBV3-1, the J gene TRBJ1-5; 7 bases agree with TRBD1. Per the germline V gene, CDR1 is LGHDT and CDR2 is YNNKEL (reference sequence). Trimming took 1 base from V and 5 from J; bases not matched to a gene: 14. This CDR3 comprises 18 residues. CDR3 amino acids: CASSQGTDRPHGDQPQHF. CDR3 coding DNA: TGTGCCAGCAGCCAAGGAACGGACAGGCCCCATGGGGATCAGCCCCAGCATTTT.

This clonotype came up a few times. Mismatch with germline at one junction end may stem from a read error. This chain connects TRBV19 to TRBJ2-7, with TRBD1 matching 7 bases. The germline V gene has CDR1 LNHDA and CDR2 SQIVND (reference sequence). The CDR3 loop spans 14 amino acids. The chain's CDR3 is CTSSIGDSSYEQYF. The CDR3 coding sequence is TGTACCAGTAGTATTGGGGACAGCTCCTACGAGCAGTACTTC.

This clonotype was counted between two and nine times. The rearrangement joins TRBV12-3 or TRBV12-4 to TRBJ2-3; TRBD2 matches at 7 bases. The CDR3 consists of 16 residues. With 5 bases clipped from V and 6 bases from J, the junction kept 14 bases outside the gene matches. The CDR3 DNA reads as TGTGCCAGCAGTAGGAGCTTGGGGGGGGGGTTGGATACGCAGTATTTT. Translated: CASSRSLGGGLDTQYF.

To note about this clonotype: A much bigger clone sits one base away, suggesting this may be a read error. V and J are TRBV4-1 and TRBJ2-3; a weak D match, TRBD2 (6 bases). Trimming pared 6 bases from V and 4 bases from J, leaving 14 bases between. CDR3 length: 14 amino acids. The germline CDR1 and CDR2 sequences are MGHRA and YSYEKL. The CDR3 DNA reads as TGCGCCAGCAGTGGGGGGACGGCTTCAGATACGCAGTATTTT. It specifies CASSGGTASDTQYF.

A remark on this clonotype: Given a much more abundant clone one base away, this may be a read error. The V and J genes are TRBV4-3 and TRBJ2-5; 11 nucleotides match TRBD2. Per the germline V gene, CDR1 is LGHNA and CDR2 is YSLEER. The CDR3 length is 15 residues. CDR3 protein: CAGSQEMALAGGRYF. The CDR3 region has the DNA TGCGCCGGCAGCCAAGAAATGGCGCTAGCGGGGGGCCGGTACTTC.

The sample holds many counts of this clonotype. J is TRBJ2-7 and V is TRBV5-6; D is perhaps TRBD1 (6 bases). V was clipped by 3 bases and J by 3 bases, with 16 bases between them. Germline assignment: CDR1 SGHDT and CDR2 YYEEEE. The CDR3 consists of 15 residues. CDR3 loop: CASSYGQPEVYEQYF. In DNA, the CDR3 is TGTGCCAGCAGCTATGGACAGCCTGAGGTCTACGAGCAGTACTTC.

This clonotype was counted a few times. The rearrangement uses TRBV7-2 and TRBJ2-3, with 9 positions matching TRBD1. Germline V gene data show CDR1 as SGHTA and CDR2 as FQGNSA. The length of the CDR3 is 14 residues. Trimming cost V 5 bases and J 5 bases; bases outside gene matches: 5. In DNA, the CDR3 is TGTGCCAGCAGCGCAGGGACAGGGATAGATACGCAGTATTTT. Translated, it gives CASSAGTGIDTQYF.

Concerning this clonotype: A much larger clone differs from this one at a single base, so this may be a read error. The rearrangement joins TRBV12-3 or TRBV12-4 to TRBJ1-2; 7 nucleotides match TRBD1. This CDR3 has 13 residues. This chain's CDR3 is CASGLRTGYGYTF. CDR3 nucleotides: TGTGCCAGCGGTTTAAGGACAGGCTATGGCTACACCTTC.

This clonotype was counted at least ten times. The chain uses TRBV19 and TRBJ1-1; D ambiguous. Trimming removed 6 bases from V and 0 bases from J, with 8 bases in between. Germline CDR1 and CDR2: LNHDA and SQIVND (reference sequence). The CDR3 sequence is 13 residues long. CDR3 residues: CASSNFMNTEAFF. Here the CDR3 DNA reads TGTGCCAGTAGCAATTTCATGAACACTGAAGCTTTCTTT.

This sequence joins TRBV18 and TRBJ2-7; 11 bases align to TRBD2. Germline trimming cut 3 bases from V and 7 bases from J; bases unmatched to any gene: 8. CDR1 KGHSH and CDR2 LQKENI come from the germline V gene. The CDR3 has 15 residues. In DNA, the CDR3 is TGTGCCAGCTCACCTGGTAGCGGGAGGGGGCTGGAGCAGTACTTC. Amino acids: CASSPGSGRGLEQYF.

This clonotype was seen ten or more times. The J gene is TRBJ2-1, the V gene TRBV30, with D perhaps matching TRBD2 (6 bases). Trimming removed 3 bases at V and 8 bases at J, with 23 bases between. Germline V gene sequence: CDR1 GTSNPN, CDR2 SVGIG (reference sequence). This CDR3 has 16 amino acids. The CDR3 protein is CAWSYGTREVYDEQFF. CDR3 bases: TGTGCCTGGAGCTACGGAACGAGGGAGGTTTATGATGAGCAGTTCTTC.

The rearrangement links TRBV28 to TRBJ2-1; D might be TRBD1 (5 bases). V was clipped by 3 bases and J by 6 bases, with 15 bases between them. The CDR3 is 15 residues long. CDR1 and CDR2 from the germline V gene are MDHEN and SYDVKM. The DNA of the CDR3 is TGTGCCAGCAGTTTGCGCAGGGTTAGCCGCAATGAGCAGTTCTTC. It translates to CASSLRRVSRNEQFF.

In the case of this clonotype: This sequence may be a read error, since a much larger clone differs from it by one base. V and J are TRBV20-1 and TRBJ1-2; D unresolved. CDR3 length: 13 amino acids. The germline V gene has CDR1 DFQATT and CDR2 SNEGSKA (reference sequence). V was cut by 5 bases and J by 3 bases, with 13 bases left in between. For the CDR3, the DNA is TGCAGTGCTCCGCATCCTTCGGACTATGGCTACACCTTC. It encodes CSAPHPSDYGYTF.

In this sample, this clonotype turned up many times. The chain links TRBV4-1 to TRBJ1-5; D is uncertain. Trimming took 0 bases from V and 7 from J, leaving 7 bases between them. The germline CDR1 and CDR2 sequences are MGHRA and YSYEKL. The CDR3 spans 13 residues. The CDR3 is CASSQELGQPQHF. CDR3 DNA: TGCGCCAGCAGCCAAGAACTGGGGCAGCCCCAGCATTTT.

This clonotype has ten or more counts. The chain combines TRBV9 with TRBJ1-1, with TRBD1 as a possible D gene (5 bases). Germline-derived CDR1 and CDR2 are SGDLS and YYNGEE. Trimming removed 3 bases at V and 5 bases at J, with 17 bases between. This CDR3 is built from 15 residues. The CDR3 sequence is CASSAYGAGKTEAFF. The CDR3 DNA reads TGTGCCAGCAGCGCGTACGGCGCAGGGAAAACTGAAGCTTTCTTT.

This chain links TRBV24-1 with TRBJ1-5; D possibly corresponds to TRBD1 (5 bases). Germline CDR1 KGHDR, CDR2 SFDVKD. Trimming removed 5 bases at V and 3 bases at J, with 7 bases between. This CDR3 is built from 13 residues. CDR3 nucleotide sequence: TGTGCCACCAGTGGGGGGGTCAATCAGCCCCAGCATTTT. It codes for CATSGGVNQPQHF.

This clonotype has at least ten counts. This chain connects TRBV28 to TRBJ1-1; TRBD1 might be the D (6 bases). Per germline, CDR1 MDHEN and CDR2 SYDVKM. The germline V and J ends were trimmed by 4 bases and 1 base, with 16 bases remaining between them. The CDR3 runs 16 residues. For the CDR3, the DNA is TGTGCCAGCAGTTCCTTCAGGGGCTGGGGGAACACTGAAGCTTTCTTT. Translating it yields CASSSFRGWGNTEAFF.

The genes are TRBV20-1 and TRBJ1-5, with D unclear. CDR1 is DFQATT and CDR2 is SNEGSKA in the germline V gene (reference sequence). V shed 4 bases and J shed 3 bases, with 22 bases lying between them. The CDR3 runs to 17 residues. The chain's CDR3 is CSAIPPKSNPYNQPQHF. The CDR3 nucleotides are TGCAGTGCTATCCCTCCGAAGTCGAACCCTTACAATCAGCCCCAGCATTTT.

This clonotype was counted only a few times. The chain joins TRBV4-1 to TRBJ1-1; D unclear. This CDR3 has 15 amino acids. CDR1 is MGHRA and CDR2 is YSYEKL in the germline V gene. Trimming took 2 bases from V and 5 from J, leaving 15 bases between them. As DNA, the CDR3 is TGCGCCAGCAGCCAACACGGAACGGCCTTGACTGAAGCTTTCTTT. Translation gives CASSQHGTALTEAFF.

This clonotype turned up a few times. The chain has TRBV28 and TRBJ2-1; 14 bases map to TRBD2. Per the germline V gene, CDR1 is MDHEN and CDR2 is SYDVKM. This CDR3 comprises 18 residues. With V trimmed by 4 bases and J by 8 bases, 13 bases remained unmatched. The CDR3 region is CASSWPRGTSGSGDEQFF. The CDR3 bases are TGTGCCAGCAGTTGGCCTAGAGGGACTAGCGGGAGTGGGGATGAGCAGTTCTTC.